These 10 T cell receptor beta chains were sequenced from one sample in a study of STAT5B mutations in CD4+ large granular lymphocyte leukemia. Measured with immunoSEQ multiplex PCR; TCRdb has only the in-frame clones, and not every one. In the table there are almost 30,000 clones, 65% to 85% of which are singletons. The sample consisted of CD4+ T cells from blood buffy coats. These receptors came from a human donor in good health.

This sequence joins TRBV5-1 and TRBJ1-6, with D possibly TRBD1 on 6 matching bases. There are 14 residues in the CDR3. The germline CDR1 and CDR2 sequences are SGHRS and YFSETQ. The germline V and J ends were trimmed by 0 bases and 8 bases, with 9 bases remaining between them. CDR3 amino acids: CASSLAGGDSPLHF. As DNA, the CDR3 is TGCGCCAGCAGCTTGGCGGGGGGCGATTCACCCCTCCACTTT.

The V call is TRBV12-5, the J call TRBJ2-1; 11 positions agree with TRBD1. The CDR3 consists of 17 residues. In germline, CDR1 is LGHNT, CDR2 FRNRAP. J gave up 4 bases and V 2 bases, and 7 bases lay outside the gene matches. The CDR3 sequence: CASGLMSGTGGYNEQFF. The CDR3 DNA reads TGTGCTAGTGGTTTGATGTCCGGGACAGGGGGTTACAATGAGCAGTTCTTC.

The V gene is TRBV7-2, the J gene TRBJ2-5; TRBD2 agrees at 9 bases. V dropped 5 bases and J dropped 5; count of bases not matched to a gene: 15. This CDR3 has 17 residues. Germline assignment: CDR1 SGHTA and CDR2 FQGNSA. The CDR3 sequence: CASSPGTARGGTETQYF. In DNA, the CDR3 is TGTGCCAGCAGCCCAGGGACGGCGCGGGGGGGGACGGAGACCCAGTACTTC. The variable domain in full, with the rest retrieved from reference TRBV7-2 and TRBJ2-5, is GAGVSQSPSNKVTEKGKDVELRCDPISGHTALYWYRQSLGQGLEFLIYFQGNSAPDKSGLPSDRFSAERTGGSVSTLTIQRTQQEDSAVYLCASSPGTARGGTETQYFGPGTRLLVL.

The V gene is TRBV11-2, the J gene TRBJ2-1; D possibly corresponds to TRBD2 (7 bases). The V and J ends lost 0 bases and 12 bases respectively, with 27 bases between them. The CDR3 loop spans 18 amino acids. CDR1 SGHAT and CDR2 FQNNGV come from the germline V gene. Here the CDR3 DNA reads TGTGCCAGCAGCTTAGATTGGGCCCGGGGGGCGCGTACTTTAGGGCAGTTCTTC. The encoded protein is CASSLDWARGARTLGQFF. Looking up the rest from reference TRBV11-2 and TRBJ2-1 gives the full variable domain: EAGVAQSPRYKIIEKRQSVAFWCNPISGHATLYWYQQILGQGPKLLIQFQNNGVVDDSQLPKDRFSAERLKGVDSTLKIQPAKLEDSAVYLCASSLDWARGARTLGQFFGPGTRLTVL.

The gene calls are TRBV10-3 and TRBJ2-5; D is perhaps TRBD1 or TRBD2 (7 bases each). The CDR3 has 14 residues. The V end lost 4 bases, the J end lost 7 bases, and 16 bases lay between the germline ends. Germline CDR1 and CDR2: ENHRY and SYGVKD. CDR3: CAISVAGGVGTQYF. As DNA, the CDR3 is TGTGCCATCAGTGTTGCAGGGGGGGTAGGGACCCAGTACTTC.

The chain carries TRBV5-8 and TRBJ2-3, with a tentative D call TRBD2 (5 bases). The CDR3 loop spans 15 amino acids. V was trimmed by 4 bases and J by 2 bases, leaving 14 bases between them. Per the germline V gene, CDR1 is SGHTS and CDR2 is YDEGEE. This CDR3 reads CASSPRTSDTDTQYF. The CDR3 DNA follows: TGTGCCAGCAGCCCCCGGACTTCAGACACAGATACGCAGTATTTT.

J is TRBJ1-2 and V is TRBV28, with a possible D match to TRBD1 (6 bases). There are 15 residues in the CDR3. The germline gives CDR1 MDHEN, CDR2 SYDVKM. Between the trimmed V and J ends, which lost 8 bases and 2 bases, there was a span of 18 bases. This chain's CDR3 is CASRTPRGVNYGYTF. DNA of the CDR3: TGTGCCAGCCGAACGCCCAGGGGAGTAAACTATGGCTACACCTTC.

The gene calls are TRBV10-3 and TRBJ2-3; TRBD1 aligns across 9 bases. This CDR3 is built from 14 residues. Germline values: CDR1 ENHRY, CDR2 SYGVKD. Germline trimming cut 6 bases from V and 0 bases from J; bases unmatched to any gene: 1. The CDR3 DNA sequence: TGTGCCATCAGACAGGGGGCTAGCACAGATACGCAGTATTTT. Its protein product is CAIRQGASTDTQYF.

CDR3 nucleotides: TGTGCCAGCAGTGCTCAGGGGGCGCAGGCTGGGGCCAACGTCCTGACTTTC. Protein sequence: CASSAQGAQAGANVLTF. The rearrangement uses TRBV2 and TRBJ2-6; 8 nucleotides line up with TRBD1. The CDR3 sequence is 17 residues long. The germline V gene has CDR1 SNHLY and CDR2 FYNNEI. The junction had 7 bases not matched to a gene; V was cut back by 4 bases and J by 2 bases.

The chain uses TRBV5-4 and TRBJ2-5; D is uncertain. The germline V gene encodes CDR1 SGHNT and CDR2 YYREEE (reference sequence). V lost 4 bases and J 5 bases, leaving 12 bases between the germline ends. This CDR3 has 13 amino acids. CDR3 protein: CASSRRGRETQYF. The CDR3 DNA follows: TGTGCCAGCAGCCGACGAGGCCGGGAGACCCAGTACTTC.